This T cell receptor (beta chain) comes out of a study of blood T cells in healthy people across ages. This clonotype was seen ten or more times. Its specificity is not known. Individuals who donated were healthy Caucasians from Russia aged 6 to 90. Trimming took 6 bases from V and 7 from J; bases not matched to a gene: 8. The CDR3 has 14 residues. Germline values: CDR1 SEHNR, CDR2 FQNEAQ (reference sequence). The authors ran a second PCR of about 6 to 11 cycles using a sample-barcoded 5' primer and a J-beta primer mix. TCRdb used MiXCR to reprocess the 5' RACE reads, holding one entry per CDR3 protein. Found here are approximately 1,000,000 distinct CDR3 sequences, 40% to 55% of them singletons; the top ten hold 18%. Findings of the study overall: The study found TCR beta diversity correlated strongly with naive T cell percentage. Naive CD4+ cell counts and diversity both ran higher in long-lived than in aged donors.

V gene TRBV7-9 combines with J gene TRBJ2-1; 8 bases line up with TRBD2. The TCR originated in a woman aged 60-75 years in good health. Sequenced: blood. The DNA of the CDR3 is TGTGCCAGCAGTCATCGCGGGAGGAGGAATGAGCAGTTCTTC. This gives the protein CASSHRGRRNEQFF.